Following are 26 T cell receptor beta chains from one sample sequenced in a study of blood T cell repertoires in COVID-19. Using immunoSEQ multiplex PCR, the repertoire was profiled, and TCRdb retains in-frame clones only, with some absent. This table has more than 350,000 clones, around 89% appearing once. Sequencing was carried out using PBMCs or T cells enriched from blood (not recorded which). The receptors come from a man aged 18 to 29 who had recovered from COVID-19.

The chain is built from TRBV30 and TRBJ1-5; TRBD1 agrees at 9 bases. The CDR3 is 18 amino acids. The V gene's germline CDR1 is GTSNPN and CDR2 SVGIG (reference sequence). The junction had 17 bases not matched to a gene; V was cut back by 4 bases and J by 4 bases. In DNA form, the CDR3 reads TGTGCCTGGAACGCCGCCCGGGACAGGGCCTTGTTTAATCAGCCCCAGCATTTT. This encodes CAWNAARDRALFNQPQHF.

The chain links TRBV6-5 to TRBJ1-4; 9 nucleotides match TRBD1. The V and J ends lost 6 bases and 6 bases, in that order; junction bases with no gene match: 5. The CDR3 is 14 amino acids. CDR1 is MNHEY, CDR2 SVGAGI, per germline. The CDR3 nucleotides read TGTGCCAGCAGACCGGGACAGGGTGATGAAAAACTGTTTTTT. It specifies CASRPGQGDEKLFF.

The CDR3: CASSRGQGGSPLHF. DNA of the CDR3: TGTGCCAGCAGCCGAGGACAGGGTGGTTCACCCCTCCACTTT. The chain combines TRBV3-1 (or the pseudogene TRBV3-2) with TRBJ1-6, with 8 positions matching TRBD1. V lost 4 bases and J lost 9; bases outside the gene matches: 5. This CDR3 has 14 residues. Germline V CDR1 and CDR2: LGHDT, YNNKEL (reference sequence).

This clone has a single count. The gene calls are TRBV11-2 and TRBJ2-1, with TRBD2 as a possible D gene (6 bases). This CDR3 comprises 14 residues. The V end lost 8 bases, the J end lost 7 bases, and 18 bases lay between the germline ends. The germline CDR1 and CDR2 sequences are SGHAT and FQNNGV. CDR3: CASRLGGPLNEQFF. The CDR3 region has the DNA TGTGCCAGCCGCCTGGGGGGACCCCTTAATGAGCAGTTCTTC.

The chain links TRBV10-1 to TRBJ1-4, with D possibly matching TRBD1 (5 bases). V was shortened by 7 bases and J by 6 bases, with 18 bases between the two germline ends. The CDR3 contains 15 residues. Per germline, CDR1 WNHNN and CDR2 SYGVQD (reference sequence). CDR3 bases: TGCGCCAGCAACGGAGGGGATCGTTCCCATGAAAAACTGTTTTTT. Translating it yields CASNGGDRSHEKLFF.

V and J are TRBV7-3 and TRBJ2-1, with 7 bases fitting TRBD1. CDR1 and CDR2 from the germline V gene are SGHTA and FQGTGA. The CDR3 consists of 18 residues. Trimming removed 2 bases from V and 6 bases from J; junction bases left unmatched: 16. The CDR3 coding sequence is TGTGCCAGCAGCTTACTGGGAACAGGGGTGAGGGCCGCCAATGAGCAGTTCTTC. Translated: CASSLLGTGVRAANEQFF. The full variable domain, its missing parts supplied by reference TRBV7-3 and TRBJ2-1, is GAGVSQTPSNKVTEKGKYVELRCDPISGHTALYWYRQSLGQGPEFLIYFQGTGAADDSGLPNDRFFAVRPEGSVSTLKIQRTERGDSAVYLCASSLLGTGVRAANEQFFGPGTRLTVL.

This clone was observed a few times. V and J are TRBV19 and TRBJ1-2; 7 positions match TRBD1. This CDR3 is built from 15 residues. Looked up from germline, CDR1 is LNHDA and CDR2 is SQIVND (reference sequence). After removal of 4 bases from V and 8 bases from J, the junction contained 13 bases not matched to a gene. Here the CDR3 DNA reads TGTGCCAGTAGTACCAAACCAGGGGGGACGTACGGCTACACCTTC. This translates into CASSTKPGGTYGYTF. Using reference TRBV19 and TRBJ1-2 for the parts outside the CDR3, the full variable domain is DGGITQSPKYLFRKEGQNVTLSCEQNLNHDAMYWYRQDPGQGLRLIYYSQIVNDFQKGDIAEGYSVSREKKESFPLTVTSAQKNPTAFYLCASSTKPGGTYGYTFGSGTRLTVV.

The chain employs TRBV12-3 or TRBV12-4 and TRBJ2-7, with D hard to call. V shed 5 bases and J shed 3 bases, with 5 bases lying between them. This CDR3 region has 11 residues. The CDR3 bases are TGTGCCAGCAGTACCTACTACGAGCAGTACTTC. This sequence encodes CASSTYYEQYF.

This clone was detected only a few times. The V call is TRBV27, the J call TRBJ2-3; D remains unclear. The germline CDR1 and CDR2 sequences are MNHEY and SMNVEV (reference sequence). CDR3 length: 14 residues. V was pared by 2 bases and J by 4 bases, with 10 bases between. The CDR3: CASSLMVEPDTQYF. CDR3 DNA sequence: TGTGCCAGCAGTTTAATGGTCGAGCCAGATACGCAGTATTTT.

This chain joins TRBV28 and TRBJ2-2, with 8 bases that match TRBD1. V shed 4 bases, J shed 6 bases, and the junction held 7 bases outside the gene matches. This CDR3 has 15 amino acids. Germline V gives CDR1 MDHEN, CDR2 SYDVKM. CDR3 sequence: CASSSGQGLPGELFF. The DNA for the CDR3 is TGTGCCAGCAGTTCCGGACAGGGACTTCCCGGGGAGCTGTTTTTT.

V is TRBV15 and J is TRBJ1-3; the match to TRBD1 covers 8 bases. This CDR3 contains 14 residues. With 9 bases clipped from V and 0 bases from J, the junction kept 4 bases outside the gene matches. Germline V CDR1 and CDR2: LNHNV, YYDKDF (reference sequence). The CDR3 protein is CATGQGVSGNTIYF. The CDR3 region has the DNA TGTGCCACTGGACAGGGAGTCTCTGGAAACACCATATATTTT.

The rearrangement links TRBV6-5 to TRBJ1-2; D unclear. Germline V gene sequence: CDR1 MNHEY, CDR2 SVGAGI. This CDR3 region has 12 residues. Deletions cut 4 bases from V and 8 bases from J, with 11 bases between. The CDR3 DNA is TGTGCCAGCAGTTCTGAGGCTCGGGGCTACACCTTC. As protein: CASSSEARGYTF.

This CDR3 is CASSLIGGEQYF. The CDR3 nucleotides read TGTGCCAGCAGCTTGATTGGAGGAGAGCAGTACTTC. The chain carries TRBV7-3 and TRBJ2-7, with a tentative D call TRBD2 (5 bases). The V gene lost 3 bases and the J gene lost 7 bases, with 10 bases spanning the gap. CDR1 is SGHTA and CDR2 is FQGTGA in the germline V gene. There are 12 residues in the CDR3. The variable domain in full, with the rest retrieved from reference TRBV7-3 and TRBJ2-7, is GAGVSQTPSNKVTEKGKYVELRCDPISGHTALYWYRQSLGQGPEFLIYFQGTGAADDSGLPNDRFFAVRPEGSVSTLKIQRTERGDSAVYLCASSLIGGEQYFGPGTRLTVT.

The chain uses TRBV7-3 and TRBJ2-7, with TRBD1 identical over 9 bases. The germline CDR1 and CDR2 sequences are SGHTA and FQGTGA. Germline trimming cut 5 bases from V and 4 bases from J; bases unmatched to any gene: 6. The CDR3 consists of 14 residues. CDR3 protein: CASSQDRGFYEQYF. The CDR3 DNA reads TGTGCCAGCAGCCAAGACAGGGGGTTTTACGAGCAGTACTTC.

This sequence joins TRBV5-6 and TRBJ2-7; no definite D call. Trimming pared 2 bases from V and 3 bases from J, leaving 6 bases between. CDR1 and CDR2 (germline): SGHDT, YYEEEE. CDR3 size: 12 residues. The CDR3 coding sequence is TGTGCCAGCAGCTTAAGAGGCTACGAGCAGTACTTC. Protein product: CASSLRGYEQYF.

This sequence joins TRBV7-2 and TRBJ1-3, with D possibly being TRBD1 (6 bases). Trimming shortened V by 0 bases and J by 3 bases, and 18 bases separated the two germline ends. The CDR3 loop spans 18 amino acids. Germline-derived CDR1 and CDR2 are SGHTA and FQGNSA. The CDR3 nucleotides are TGTGCCAGCAGCTTAGCCCCTCGACAGGCATCAGGTGGAAACACCATATATTTT. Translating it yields CASSLAPRQASGGNTIYF.

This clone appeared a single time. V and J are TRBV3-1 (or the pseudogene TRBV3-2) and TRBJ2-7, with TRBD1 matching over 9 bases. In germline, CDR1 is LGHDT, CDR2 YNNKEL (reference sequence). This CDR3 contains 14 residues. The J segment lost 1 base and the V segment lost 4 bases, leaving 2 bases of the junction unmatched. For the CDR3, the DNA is TGTGCCAGCAGCCGGGACAGGGATTCCTACGAGCAGTACTTC. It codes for CASSRDRDSYEQYF.

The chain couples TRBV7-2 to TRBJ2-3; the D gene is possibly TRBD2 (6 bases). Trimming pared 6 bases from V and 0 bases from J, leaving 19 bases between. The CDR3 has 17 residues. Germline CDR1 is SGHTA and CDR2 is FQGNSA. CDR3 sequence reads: CASSSVLAAHSTDTQYF. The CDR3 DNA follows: TGTGCCAGCAGTTCCGTACTAGCAGCCCATAGCACAGATACGCAGTATTTT.

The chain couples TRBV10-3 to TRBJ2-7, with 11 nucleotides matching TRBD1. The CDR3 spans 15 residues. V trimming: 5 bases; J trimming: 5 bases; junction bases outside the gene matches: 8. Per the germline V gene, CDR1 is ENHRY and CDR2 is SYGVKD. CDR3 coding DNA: TGTGCCATCAGTCTGAACGGACAGGGGGCTGACGAGCAGTACTTC. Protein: CAISLNGQGADEQYF.

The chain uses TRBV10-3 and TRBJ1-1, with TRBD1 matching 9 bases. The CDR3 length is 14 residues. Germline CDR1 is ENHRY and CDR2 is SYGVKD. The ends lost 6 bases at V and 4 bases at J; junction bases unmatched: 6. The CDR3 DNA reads TGTGCCATCAGGGGACAGGGTGGGTTCACTGAAGCTTTCTTT. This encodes CAIRGQGGFTEAFF.

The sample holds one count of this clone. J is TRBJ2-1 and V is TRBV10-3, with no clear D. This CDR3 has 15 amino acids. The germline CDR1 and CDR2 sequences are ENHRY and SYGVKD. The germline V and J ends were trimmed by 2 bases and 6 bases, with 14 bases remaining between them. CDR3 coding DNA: TGTGCCATCAGTGAGCGACCCCTTTCGGGCAATGAGCAGTTCTTC. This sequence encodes CAISERPLSGNEQFF.

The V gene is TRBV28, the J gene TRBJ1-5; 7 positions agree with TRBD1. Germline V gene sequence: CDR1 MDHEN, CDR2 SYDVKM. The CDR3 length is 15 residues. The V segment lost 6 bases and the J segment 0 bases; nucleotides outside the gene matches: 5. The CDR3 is CASSRGTDSNQPQHF. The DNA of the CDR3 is TGTGCCAGCAGCCGGGGGACAGATAGCAATCAGCCCCAGCATTTT.

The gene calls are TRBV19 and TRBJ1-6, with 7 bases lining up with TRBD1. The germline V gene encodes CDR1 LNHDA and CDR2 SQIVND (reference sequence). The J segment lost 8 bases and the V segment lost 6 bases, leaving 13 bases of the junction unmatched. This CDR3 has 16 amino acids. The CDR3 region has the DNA TGTGCCAGTAGCAAACCCCGGGACAGCGGTTATTCACCCCTCCACTTT. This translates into CASSKPRDSGYSPLHF.

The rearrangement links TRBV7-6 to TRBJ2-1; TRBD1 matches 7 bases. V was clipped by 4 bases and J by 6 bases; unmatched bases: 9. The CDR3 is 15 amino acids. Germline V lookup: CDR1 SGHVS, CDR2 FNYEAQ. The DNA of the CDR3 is TGTGCCAGCAGCTCCAGATACAGGGGTCTCAATGAGCAGTTCTTC. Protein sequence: CASSSRYRGLNEQFF.

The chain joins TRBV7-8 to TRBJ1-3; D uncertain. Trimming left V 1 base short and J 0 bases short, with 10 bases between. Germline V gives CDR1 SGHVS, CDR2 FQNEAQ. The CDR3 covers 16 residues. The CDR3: CASSLVAGRSGNTIYF. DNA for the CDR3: TGTGCCAGCAGCTTAGTCGCAGGCCGCTCTGGAAACACCATATATTTT.

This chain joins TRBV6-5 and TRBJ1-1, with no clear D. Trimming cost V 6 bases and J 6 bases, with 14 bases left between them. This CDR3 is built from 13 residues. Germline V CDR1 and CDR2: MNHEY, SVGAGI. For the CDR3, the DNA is TGTGCCAGCAGACAGATATCCTTAGCTGAAGCTTTCTTT. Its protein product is CASRQISLAEAFF.